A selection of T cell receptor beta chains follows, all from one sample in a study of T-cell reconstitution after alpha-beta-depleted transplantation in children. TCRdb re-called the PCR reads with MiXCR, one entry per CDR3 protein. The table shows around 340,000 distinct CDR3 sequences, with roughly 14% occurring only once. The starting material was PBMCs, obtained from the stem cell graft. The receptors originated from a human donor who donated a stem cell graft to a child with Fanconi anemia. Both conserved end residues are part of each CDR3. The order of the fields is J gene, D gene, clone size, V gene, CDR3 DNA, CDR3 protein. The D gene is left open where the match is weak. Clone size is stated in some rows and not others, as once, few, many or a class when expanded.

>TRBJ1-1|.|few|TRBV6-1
TGTGCCAGCAAGGCTGATGGGACTAACACTGAAGCTTTCTTT
CASKADGTNTEAFF
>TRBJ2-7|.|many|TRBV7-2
TGTGCCAGCAGCTTCCGACAGGGAGGTCCCTACGAGCAGTACTTC
CASSFRQGGPYEQYF
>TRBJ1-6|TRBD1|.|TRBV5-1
TGCGCCAGCAGCCTTAGGACAGGGGGTTCTTCACCCCTCCACTTT
CASSLRTGGSSPLHF
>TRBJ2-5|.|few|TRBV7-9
TGTGCCAGCAGCTTACAAACAGGGGGGGCTGCGACCCAGTACTTC
CASSLQTGGAATQYF
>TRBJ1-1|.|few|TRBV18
TGTGCCAGCTCACCACCAAAGGGACACCCGAACACTGAAGCTTTCTTT
CASSPPKGHPNTEAFF
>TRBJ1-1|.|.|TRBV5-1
TGCGCCAGCAGCTTCGGAGGGGGAGATGAAGCTTTCTTT
CASSFGGGDEAFF
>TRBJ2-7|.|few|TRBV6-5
TGTGTCAGCAGGGAAGGTTACGAGCAGTACTTC
CVSREGYEQYF
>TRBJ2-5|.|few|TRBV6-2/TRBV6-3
TGTGCCAGCAGGGAGGCGGGAAAGGCCCAGTACTTC
CASREAGKAQYF
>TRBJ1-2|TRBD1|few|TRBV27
TGTGCCAGCAGTTTAATGGGGACAGGAGACTATGGCTACACCTTC
CASSLMGTGDYGYTF
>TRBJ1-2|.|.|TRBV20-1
TGCAGTGCCGATCCCGGGAGAGCGTATGGCTACACCTTC
CSADPGRAYGYTF
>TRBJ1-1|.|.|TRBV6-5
TGTGCCAGCAGACGATACAGGGCCGGGGATGAAGCTTTCTTT
CASRRYRAGDEAFF
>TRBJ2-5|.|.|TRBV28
TGTGCCAGCAGTGGGGTAGGACGCCAAGAGACCCAGTACTTC
CASSGVGRQETQYF
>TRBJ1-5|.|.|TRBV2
TGTGCCAGCCGACAGGTCGGCAATCAGCCCCAGCATTTT
CASRQVGNQPQHF
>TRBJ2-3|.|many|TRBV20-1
TGCAGTGCTAGCCTCGGGGGCACAGATACGCAGTATTTT
CSASLGGTDTQYF
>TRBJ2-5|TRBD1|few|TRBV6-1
TGTGCCAGCAGTCGCACAGGGGCCGTAGAGACCCAGTACTTC
CASSRTGAVETQYF
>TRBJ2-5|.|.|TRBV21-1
TGTGCCAGCAGCAAAGTCCAAGAGACCCAGTACTTC
CASSKVQETQYF
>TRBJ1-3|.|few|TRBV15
TGTGCCACCAGCCCCGACGTGGGGAGCTCTGGAAACACCATATATTTT
CATSPDVGSSGNTIYF
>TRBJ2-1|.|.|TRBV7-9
TGTGCCAGCAGTCGACCGAGAGAGGCTGAGCAGTTCTTC
CASSRPREAEQFF